Shown below are 20 T cell receptor beta chains from a single sample sequenced in a study of shared clonotypes between healthy human individuals. Terminally differentiated effector memory CD45RA+ cells were left out of the naive CD8 fraction, which was CD45RO-negative and positively selected for CCR7. This table comes from immunoSEQ multiplex PCR, and its TCRdb copy is limited to in-frame clones, with some not included. Among about 2.1 million clones, around 93% were seen once, and the ten largest hold about 1.8%. The sequencing input was naive CD8+ T cells from PBMCs. The receptors come from a man aged 18 to 29 in good health. Some clones in this sample may be carry-over from other donors' samples.

This chain joins TRBV7-2 and TRBJ2-2; 13 bases line up with TRBD2. CDR1 is SGHTA, CDR2 FQGNSA, per germline. This CDR3 spans 15 amino acids. With V trimmed by 5 bases and J by 6 bases, 3 bases remained unmatched. The CDR3, as DNA: TGTGCCAGCAGCGGACTAGCGGGAGTGGCCGGGGAGCTGTTTTTT. Translating gives CASSGLAGVAGELFF.

The rearrangement uses TRBV7-9 and TRBJ2-7; D perhaps matches TRBD1 (6 bases). The CDR3 runs 14 residues. CDR1 is SEHNR, CDR2 FQNEAQ, per germline (reference sequence). V lost 6 bases to trimming and J lost 0 bases, with 12 bases between them. This CDR3 is CASSPQGSSYEQYF. The CDR3 DNA is TGTGCCAGCAGTCCTCAGGGGAGCTCCTACGAGCAGTACTTC.

This sequence joins TRBV14 and TRBJ1-1; no firm D call. The CDR3 is 14 residues long. V was clipped by 4 bases and J by 2 bases, with 11 bases between them. CDR1 is SGHDN and CDR2 is FVKESK in the germline V gene. CDR3 in amino acids: CASSRARLNTEAFF. DNA for the CDR3: TGTGCCAGCAGCCGGGCCAGACTTAACACTGAAGCTTTCTTT.

The chain has TRBV19 and TRBJ2-1; D ambiguous. This CDR3 comprises 14 residues. Germline CDR1 reads LNHDA; CDR2 reads SQIVND (reference sequence). The V and J ends lost 3 bases and 5 bases respectively, with 11 bases between them. CDR3 amino acids: CASSMGGPHNEQFF. CDR3 DNA: TGTGCCAGTAGTATGGGCGGTCCCCACAATGAGCAGTTCTTC.

This clone was seen a handful of times. This sequence joins TRBV6-5 and TRBJ1-1, with unresolved D. Looked up from germline, CDR1 is MNHEY and CDR2 is SVGAGI. CDR3 length: 12 amino acids. The ends were cut back, 6 bases at V and 7 bases at J, with 12 bases in the middle. The DNA for the CDR3 is TGTGCCAGCAGCCACGTGGGAGGTGAAGCTTTCTTT. Translating gives CASSHVGGEAFF.

The chain is built from TRBV7-6 and TRBJ2-7; D unresolved. Germline V CDR1 and CDR2: SGHVS, FNYEAQ. The CDR3 contains 14 residues. V was shortened by 7 bases and J by 3 bases, with 16 bases between the two germline ends. In DNA form, the CDR3 reads TGTGCCAGCACCCCCGACCCGGAGAACTACGAGCAGTACTTC. Protein product: CASTPDPENYEQYF.

The rearrangement uses TRBV19 and TRBJ2-3; TRBD1 matches at 12 bases. V lost 5 bases to trimming and J lost 4 bases; unmatched junction nucleotides: 4. There are 15 residues in the CDR3. CDR1 is LNHDA, CDR2 SQIVND, per germline (reference sequence). The CDR3, as DNA: TGTGCCAGTAGTCGGGACAGGGGGCGACCAGATACGCAGTATTTT. Protein sequence: CASSRDRGRPDTQYF.

This chain links TRBV27 with TRBJ1-1; D may be TRBD1 (6 bases). The CDR3 extends over 15 amino acids. V lost 2 bases, J lost 4 bases, and 14 bases lay in between. In germline, CDR1 is MNHEY, CDR2 SMNVEV (reference sequence). The CDR3 DNA reads as TGTGCCAGCAGTTTAACACAGGGATACGGCACTGAAGCTTTCTTT. This gives the protein CASSLTQGYGTEAFF.

V and J are TRBV14 and TRBJ2-1; 7 bases line up with TRBD2. CDR3 length equals 16 residues. Losses at the gene ends were 4 bases for V and 8 bases for J; bases not matched to a gene: 14. CDR1 and CDR2 (germline): SGHDN, FVKESK. The CDR3 bases are TGTGCCAGCAGCCGGGGGGTGCGGGAGTTGCGCCATGAGCAGTTCTTC. Its protein product is CASSRGVRELRHEQFF.

The rearrangement joins TRBV21-1 to TRBJ1-2; the table's D call of TRBD1 was not tested on the DNA. TRBV21-1 is a pseudogene. The CDR3 runs to 15 residues. The CDR3 sequence: CASSLPGGKNYGYTF. CDR3 in DNA: TGTGCCAGCAGTCTCCCAGGGGGGAAGAACTATGGCTACACCTTC.

This clone showed up just once. V and J are TRBV6-1 and TRBJ2-3; tentatively, D is TRBD1 (5 bases). The germline V gene encodes CDR1 MNHNS and CDR2 SASEGT. CDR3 length: 17 amino acids. Trimming left V 2 bases short and J 0 bases short, with 15 bases between. The CDR3 is CASSEWRGAVSTDTQYF. As DNA, the CDR3 is TGTGCCAGCAGTGAATGGCGTGGGGCGGTGAGCACAGATACGCAGTATTTT.

The rearrangement uses TRBV5-4 and TRBJ2-5, with a possible D match to TRBD1 (6 bases). V gave up 0 bases and J gave up 4 bases, with 10 bases separating them. This CDR3 has 14 residues. CDR1 is SGHNT, CDR2 YYREEE, per germline (reference sequence). CDR3 in DNA: TGTGCCAGCAGCTTGGACTCAGGGGTAGAGACCCAGTACTTC. As protein: CASSLDSGVETQYF.

On this clone itself: This specimen includes other DNA sequences encoding the same CDR3. V usage is TRBV18 and J usage is TRBJ1-1, with a tentative D call TRBD1 (6 bases). Trimming left V 6 bases short and J 1 base short, with 12 bases between. Germline CDR1 reads KGHSH; CDR2 reads LQKENI. The CDR3 has 14 residues. In DNA form, the CDR3 reads TGTGCCAGCTCGCCCGGGACACAGAACACTGAAGCTTTCTTT. It yields the protein CASSPGTQNTEAFF.

The chain recombines TRBV6-5 with TRBJ2-2; D unclear. Deletions cut 6 bases from V and 3 bases from J, with 11 bases between. This CDR3 is built from 14 residues. Germline lookup yields CDR1 MNHEY and CDR2 SVGAGI. The chain's CDR3 is CASRPGLYTGELFF. For the CDR3, the DNA is TGTGCCAGCAGACCCGGGCTATACACCGGGGAGCTGTTTTTT.

The chain has TRBV5-6 and TRBJ1-1; 7 positions agree with TRBD1. The V segment lost 0 bases and the J segment 1 base; nucleotides outside the gene matches: 9. The germline gives CDR1 SGHDT, CDR2 YYEEEE. This CDR3 region has 17 residues. The CDR3 protein is CASSLEGGGAENTEAFF. CDR3 DNA sequence: TGTGCCAGCAGCTTGGAGGGAGGGGGCGCGGAGAACACTGAAGCTTTCTTT.

The rearrangement links TRBV9 to TRBJ1-2; D call uncertain. The V gene's germline CDR1 is SGDLS and CDR2 YYNGEE. Between the trimmed V and J ends, which lost 1 base and 6 bases, there was a span of 10 bases. The CDR3 contains 13 residues. The CDR3 here is CASSVSGPDGYTF. DNA for the CDR3: TGTGCCAGCAGCGTAAGTGGCCCCGATGGCTACACCTTC.

This chain joins TRBV19 and TRBJ2-5; TRBD1 or TRBD2 may be the D gene (5 bases each). The V end was cut by 10 bases, the J end by 1 base, with 16 bases between. This CDR3 has 14 residues. CDR1 LNHDA and CDR2 SQIVND come from the germline V gene (reference sequence). The chain's CDR3 is CATQAARAQETQYF. The CDR3 coding sequence is TGTGCCACCCAAGCGGCCAGGGCCCAAGAGACCCAGTACTTC.

This rearrangement joins TRBV19 to TRBJ1-1, with D perhaps matching TRBD1 (5 bases). The CDR3 is 9 residues long. Trimming took 9 bases from V and 11 from J, leaving 10 bases between them. CDR1 and CDR2 from the germline V gene are LNHDA and SQIVND (reference sequence). The CDR3 region has the DNA TGTGCCAGCGGGTGGGGGGCTTTCTTT. Translation: CASGWGAFF.

The chain has TRBV4-2 and TRBJ2-7; the D gene is possibly TRBD2 (5 bases). Germline values: CDR1 LGHNA, CDR2 YNFKEQ. CDR3 length: 16 amino acids. V was pared by 0 bases and J by 6 bases, with 18 bases between. CDR3 DNA: TGTGCCAGCAGCCAAGATATAGGAGGACTCCTCGGCGAGCAGTACTTC. This translates into CASSQDIGGLLGEQYF.

The chain has TRBV27 and TRBJ1-5; weak D call: TRBD1 (6 bases). V lost 3 bases and J lost 4, with 16 bases in between. Germline loops: CDR1 MNHEY, CDR2 SMNVEV (reference sequence). The CDR3 contains 16 residues. This CDR3 reads CASSFSPTGPNQPQHF. CDR3 DNA: TGTGCCAGCAGTTTCAGCCCTACAGGGCCTAATCAGCCCCAGCATTTT.